Below, 4 T cell receptor beta chains from the same sample are listed, as sequenced in a study of cytomegalovirus exposure and HLA in healthy donors. The PCR ran on 60 Vbeta and 13 Jbeta primers. Method: immunoSEQ multiplex PCR; TCRdb's copy keeps in-frame clones and lacks some. The sample carries approximately 73,000 clones, roughly 63% recorded once. The sequenced sample was PBMCs. These receptors were taken from a man aged 25 to 45 in good health and CMV-seropositive.

This clone has a handful of counts. The CDR3 sequence is CASSHPEAGITYNEQFF. CDR3 DNA sequence: TGTGCCAGCAGCCACCCCGAGGCAGGGATTACCTACAATGAGCAGTTCTTC. V and J are TRBV5-6 and TRBJ2-1, with D perhaps matching TRBD1 (5 bases). The CDR3 is 17 residues long. Trimming removed 4 bases at V and 2 bases at J, with 19 bases between. Germline CDR1 SGHDT, CDR2 YYEEEE.

A single count supports this clone. This sequence joins TRBV19 and TRBJ1-1, with D uncertain. V gave up 6 bases and J gave up 1 base, with 21 bases separating them. The CDR3 runs to 17 residues. Germline V gene sequence: CDR1 LNHDA, CDR2 SQIVND (reference sequence). CDR3 protein: CASSPSAWELKNTEAFF. The CDR3 DNA reads TGTGCCAGTAGCCCTTCAGCGTGGGAGCTTAAGAACACTGAAGCTTTCTTT.

This clone showed up just a few times. The chain has TRBV2 and TRBJ2-2; TRBD2 is a possible D gene (5 bases). The ends were cut back, 6 bases at V and 9 bases at J, with 11 bases in the middle. The germline V gene has CDR1 SNHLY and CDR2 FYNNEI. The CDR3 runs 12 residues. DNA of the CDR3: TGTGCCAGCAGCGTAGGAGGAAGGGAGCTGTTTTTT. This encodes CASSVGGRELFF.

CDR3 nucleotide sequence: TGTGCCAGCACCCGCGGGGGATACAATGAGCAGTTCTTC. Residues: CASTRGGYNEQFF. The chain is built from TRBV28 and TRBJ2-1, with 7 bases matching TRBD2. This CDR3 has 13 amino acids. V gave up 7 bases and J gave up 4 bases; unmatched junction bases: 4. From germline, CDR1 is MDHEN and CDR2 SYDVKM.